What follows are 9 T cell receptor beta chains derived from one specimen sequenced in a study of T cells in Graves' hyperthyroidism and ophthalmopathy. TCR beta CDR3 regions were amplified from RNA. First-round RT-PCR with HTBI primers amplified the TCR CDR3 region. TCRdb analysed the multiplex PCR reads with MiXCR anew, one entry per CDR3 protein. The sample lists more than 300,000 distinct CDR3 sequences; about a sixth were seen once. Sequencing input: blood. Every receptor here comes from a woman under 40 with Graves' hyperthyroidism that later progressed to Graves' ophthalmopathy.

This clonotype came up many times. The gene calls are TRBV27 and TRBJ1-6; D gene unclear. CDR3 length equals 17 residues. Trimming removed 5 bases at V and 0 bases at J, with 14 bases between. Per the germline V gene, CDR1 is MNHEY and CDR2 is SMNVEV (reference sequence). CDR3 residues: CASSLRTQSSYNSPLHF. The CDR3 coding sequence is TGTGCCAGCAGTCTACGGACCCAGAGCTCCTATAATTCACCCCTCCACTTT.

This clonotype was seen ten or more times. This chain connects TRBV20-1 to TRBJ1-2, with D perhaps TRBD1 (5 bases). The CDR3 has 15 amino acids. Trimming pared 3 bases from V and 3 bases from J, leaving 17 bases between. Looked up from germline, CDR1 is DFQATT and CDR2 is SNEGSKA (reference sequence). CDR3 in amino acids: CSASITGGDYYGYTF. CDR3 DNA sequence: TGCAGTGCTAGCATCACGGGGGGGGATTACTATGGCTACACCTTC.

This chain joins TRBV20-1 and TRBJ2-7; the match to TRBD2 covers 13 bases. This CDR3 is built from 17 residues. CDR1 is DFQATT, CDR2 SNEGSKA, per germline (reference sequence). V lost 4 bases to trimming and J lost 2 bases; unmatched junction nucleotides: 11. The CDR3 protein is CSANTLAGGGRTYEQYF. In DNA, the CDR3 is TGCAGTGCTAACACACTAGCGGGGGGGGGGAGGACCTACGAGCAGTACTTC.

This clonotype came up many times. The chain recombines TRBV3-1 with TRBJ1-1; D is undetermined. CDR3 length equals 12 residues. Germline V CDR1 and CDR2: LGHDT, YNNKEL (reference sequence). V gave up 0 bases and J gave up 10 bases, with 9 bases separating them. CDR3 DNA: TGTGCCAGCAGCCAAGAGGAAGGTAGAGCTTTCTTT. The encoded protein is CASSQEEGRAFF.

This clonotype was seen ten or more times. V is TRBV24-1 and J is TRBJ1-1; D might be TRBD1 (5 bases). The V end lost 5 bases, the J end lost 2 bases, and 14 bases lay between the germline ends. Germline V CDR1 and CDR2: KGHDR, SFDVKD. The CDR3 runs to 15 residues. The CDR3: CATSGPDTGNTEAFF. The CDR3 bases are TGTGCCACCAGTGGACCGGATACAGGAAACACTGAAGCTTTCTTT.

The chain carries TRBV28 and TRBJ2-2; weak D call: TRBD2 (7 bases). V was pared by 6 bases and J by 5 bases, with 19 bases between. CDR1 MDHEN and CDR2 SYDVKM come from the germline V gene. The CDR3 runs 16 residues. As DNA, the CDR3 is TGTGCCAGCAGGTGGGGGGGGGCCTGGAGTACCGGGGAGCTGTTTTTT. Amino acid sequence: CASRWGGAWSTGELFF. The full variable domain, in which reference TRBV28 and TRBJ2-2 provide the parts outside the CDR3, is DVKVTQSSRYLVKRTGEKVFLECVQDMDHENMFWYRQDPGLGLRLIYFSYDVKMKEKGDIPEGYSVSREKKERFSLILESASTNQTSMYLCASRWGGAWSTGELFFGEGSRLTVL.

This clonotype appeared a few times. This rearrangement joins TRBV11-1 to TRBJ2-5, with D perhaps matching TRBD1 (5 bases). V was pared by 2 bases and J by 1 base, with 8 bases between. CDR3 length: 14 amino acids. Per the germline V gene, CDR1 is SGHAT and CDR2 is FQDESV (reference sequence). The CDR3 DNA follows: TGTGCCAGCAGCTTATCAGGGTTCCAAGAGACCCAGTACTTC. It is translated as CASSLSGFQETQYF.

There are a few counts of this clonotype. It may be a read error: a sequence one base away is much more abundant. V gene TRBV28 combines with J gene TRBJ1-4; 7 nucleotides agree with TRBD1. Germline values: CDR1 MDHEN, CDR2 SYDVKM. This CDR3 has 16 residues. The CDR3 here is CASSFRQGSTNGKLFF. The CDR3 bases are TGTGCCAGCAGCTTCCGACAGGGCTCAACTAATGGAAAACTGTTTTTT.

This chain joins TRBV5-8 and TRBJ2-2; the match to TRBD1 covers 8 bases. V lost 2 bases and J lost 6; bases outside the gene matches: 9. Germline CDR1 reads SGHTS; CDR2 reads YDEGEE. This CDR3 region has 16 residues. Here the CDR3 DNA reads TGTGCCAGCAGCTTCCGGACAGGGAAGAATGCCGGGGAGCTGTTTTTT. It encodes CASSFRTGKNAGELFF.